The clone carrying this T cell receptor beta chain is medium-sized within its sample. Its antigen is unknown. Treatment meaning: roughly ten-day PBMC culture with coronavirus spike peptide pools or control peptides (ViraFEST assay). This specimen comes from a study of vaccination and CD4 T cells after COVID-19. Study information: Cells were stimulated with overlapping spike peptide pools from SARS-CoV-2, HCoV-NL63, HCoV-OC43 and HCoV-229E.

This CDR3 has 13 residues. Germline V gives CDR1 ENHRY, CDR2 SYGVKD. V lost 8 bases to trimming and J lost 6 bases; unmatched junction nucleotides: 8. Sequencing of DNA taken from cultured CD4+ T cells relied on the Oncomine TCR Beta short-read assay. One entry per CDR3 protein results from TCRdb running MiXCR on the PCR reads. This sample has about 4,400 distinct CDR3 sequences, with roughly a fifth found just once. The sequenced sample consisted of CD4+ T cells from blood, cultured in vitro. The chain recombines TRBV10-3 with TRBJ2-3; 7 nucleotides line up with TRBD2. This receptor was taken from a human donor who had recovered from COVID-19. Here the CDR3 DNA reads TGTGCCATCGCCGTAGTGGGGGGGGATACGCAGTATTTT. This encodes CAIAVVGGDTQYF.